Listed here are 9 T cell receptor beta chains from one sample, sequenced in a study of T cell responses to AZD1222 COVID-19 vaccine. Libraries were prepared by immunoSEQ multiplex PCR; TCRdb keeps only in-frame clonotypes and omits some of them. The sample holds 100,000 to 150,000 clones, over 80% seen once. The source material was peripheral blood, sampled on day 0 of AZD1222 vaccination. The receptors derive from an adult in good health.

The chain employs TRBV7-8 and TRBJ1-5; D remains ambiguous. The CDR3 covers 14 residues. With 0 bases removed from V and 5 bases from J, the gap between germline ends came to 8 bases. CDR1 is SGHVS, CDR2 FQNEAQ, per germline. The CDR3 bases are TGTGCCAGCAGCTTAGCGCGGGGTTATCAGCCCCAGCATTTT. It yields the protein CASSLARGYQPQHF.

This sequence joins TRBV9 and TRBJ1-1; the D gene is possibly TRBD1 (5 bases). The germline CDR1 and CDR2 sequences are SGDLS and YYNGEE. Between the trimmed V and J ends, which lost 0 bases and 7 bases, there was a span of 10 bases. The CDR3 totals 13 residues. CDR3 nucleotide sequence: TGTGCCAGCAGCGTAGTTGGGGGTAGTGAAGCTTTCTTT. It is translated as CASSVVGGSEAFF.

V is TRBV7-7 and J is TRBJ2-3; D ambiguous. The germline V and J ends were trimmed by 5 bases and 3 bases, with 9 bases remaining between them. The germline gives CDR1 SSHAT, CDR2 FNYEAQ (reference sequence). The CDR3 totals 13 residues. For the CDR3, the DNA is TGTGCCAGCAGCCTGTCCCAGACAGATACGCAGTATTTT. It is translated as CASSLSQTDTQYF.

The rearrangement links TRBV2 to TRBJ1-2; TRBD1 agrees at 8 bases. This CDR3 spans 16 amino acids. Germline CDR1 is SNHLY and CDR2 is FYNNEI. The J segment lost 0 bases and the V segment lost 5 bases, leaving 8 bases of the junction unmatched. The CDR3 DNA is TGTGCCAGCAGTAAGGGACAGGCCACTGCTAACTATGGCTACACCTTC. This gives the protein CASSKGQATANYGYTF.

The CDR3, as DNA: TGTGCCAGTAGTCGCAATTCAGGGGGCCGTGGAAACACCATATATTTT. Its translation is CASSRNSGGRGNTIYF. The rearrangement joins TRBV19 to TRBJ1-3; 8 nucleotides line up with TRBD1. Trimming at V came to 5 bases and at J to 3 bases, leaving 9 bases not matched to a gene. CDR3 length equals 16 residues. In germline, CDR1 is LNHDA, CDR2 SQIVND (reference sequence).

The rearrangement uses TRBV5-6 and TRBJ2-5; D call uncertain. This CDR3 is built from 16 residues. V lost 2 bases, J lost 2 bases, and 16 bases lay in between. Germline V gene sequence: CDR1 SGHDT, CDR2 YYEEEE. CDR3 in DNA: TGTGCCAGCAGCTTCTATTTGGAGATCGGTCAAGAGACCCAGTACTTC. This encodes CASSFYLEIGQETQYF. Full variable domain (missing parts from reference TRBV5-6 and TRBJ2-5): DAGVTQSPTHLIKTRGQQVTLRCSPKSGHDTVSWYQQALGQGPQFIFQYYEEEERQRGNFPDRFSGHQFPNYSSELNVNALLLGDSALYLCASSFYLEIGQETQYFGPGTRLLVL.

V and J are TRBV5-8 and TRBJ1-4, with a weak D call TRBD1 (5 bases). Germline V lookup: CDR1 SGHTS, CDR2 YDEGEE. This CDR3 is built from 15 residues. V lost 7 bases, J lost 8 bases, and 21 bases lay in between. As DNA, the CDR3 is TGTGCCAGCCAAGGACTCCAGGGACTTGGAGAAAAACTGTTTTTT. Amino acids: CASQGLQGLGEKLFF.

The V call is TRBV19, the J call TRBJ1-5; maybe TRBD1 (6 bases). V was trimmed by 1 base and J by 4 bases, leaving 11 bases between them. The CDR3 has 15 residues. In germline, CDR1 is LNHDA, CDR2 SQIVND (reference sequence). CDR3 sequence: CASSIGRTVNQPQHF. CDR3 sequence (DNA): TGTGCCAGTAGTATAGGAAGGACAGTAAATCAGCCCCAGCATTTT. Supplemented by reference TRBV19 and TRBJ1-5, the full variable domain reads DGGITQSPKYLFRKEGQNVTLSCEQNLNHDAMYWYRQDPGQGLRLIYYSQIVNDFQKGDIAEGYSVSREKKESFPLTVTSAQKNPTAFYLCASSIGRTVNQPQHFGDGTRLSIL.

This sequence joins TRBV9 and TRBJ2-3; D is undetermined. This CDR3 spans 13 amino acids. Trimming shortened V by 4 bases and J by 9 bases, and 15 bases separated the two germline ends. Germline V CDR1 and CDR2: SGDLS, YYNGEE. The CDR3 spells CASSPGEVLTQYF. For the CDR3, the DNA is TGTGCCAGCAGCCCAGGAGAAGTTTTGACGCAGTATTTT.